This note documents a single TCR beta chain sequence. The CDR3 has 16 residues. Germline V CDR1 and CDR2: LGHDT, YNNKEL (reference sequence). The V and J ends lost 5 bases and 5 bases, in that order; junction bases with no gene match: 9. This sample is part of a study of response to subunit inactivated influenza vaccine. MiXCR was run by TCRdb on the RT-PCR reads, yielding one entry per CDR3 protein. The repertoire includes hundreds of thousands of distinct CDR3 sequences, 7.6% of them detected once, and about an eighth sits in the top ten. The TCR comes from a man aged 50-75 years who received an inactivated influenza vaccine. The rearrangement uses TRBV3-1 and TRBJ2-5, with 12 nucleotides matching TRBD2. The source material was PBMCs from blood, sampled 23 months after vaccination. CDR3 protein: CASSITGTSGSETQYF. CDR3 nucleotides: TGTGCCAGCAGCATAACCGGGACTAGCGGGTCCGAGACCCAGTACTTC.